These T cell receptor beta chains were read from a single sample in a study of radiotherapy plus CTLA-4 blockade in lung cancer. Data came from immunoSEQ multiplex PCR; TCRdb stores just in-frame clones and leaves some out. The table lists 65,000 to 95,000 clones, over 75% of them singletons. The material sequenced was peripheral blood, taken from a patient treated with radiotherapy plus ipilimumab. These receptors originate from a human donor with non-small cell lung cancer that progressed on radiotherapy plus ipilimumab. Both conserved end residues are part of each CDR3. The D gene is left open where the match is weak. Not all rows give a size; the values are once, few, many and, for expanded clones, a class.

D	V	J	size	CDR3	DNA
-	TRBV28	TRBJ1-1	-	CASSLHQDGTEAFF	TGTGCCAGCAGTCTACACCAGGACGGTACTGAAGCTTTCTTT
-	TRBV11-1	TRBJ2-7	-	CASSSLRSGSYEQYF	TGTGCCAGCAGCTCCTTACGTAGCGGATCCTACGAGCAGTACTTC
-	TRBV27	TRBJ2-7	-	CASRLSFSYEQYF	TGTGCCAGCCGCTTAAGTTTCTCCTACGAGCAGTACTTC
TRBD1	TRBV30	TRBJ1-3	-	CASEGARSGNTIYF	TGTGCCAGCGAGGGGGCAAGATCTGGAAACACCATATATTTT
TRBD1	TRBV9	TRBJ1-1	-	CASSPRQGGGTEAFF	TGTGCCAGCAGCCCTCGACAGGGCGGTGGCACTGAAGCTTTCTTT
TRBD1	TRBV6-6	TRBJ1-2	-	CASSVGTGGDYGYTF	TGTGCCAGCAGTGTCGGGACAGGGGGCGACTATGGCTACACCTTC
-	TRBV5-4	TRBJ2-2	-	CASSGPGPQAGELFF	TGTGCCAGCAGCGGGCCGGGACCGCAAGCCGGGGAGCTGTTTTTT
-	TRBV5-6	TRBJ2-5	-	CASSLGLEETQYF	TGTGCCAGCAGCTTGGGGCTAGAGGAGACCCAGTACTTC
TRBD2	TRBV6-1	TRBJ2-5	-	CARTRGGKETQYF	TGTGCCAGAACTCGGGGGGGGAAGGAGACCCAGTACTTC
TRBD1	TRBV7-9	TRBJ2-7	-	CASSPGTGGYEQYF	TGTGCCAGCAGTCCCGGGACAGGAGGCTACGAGCAGTACTTC
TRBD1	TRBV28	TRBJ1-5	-	CASSQTGGRGNQPQHF	TGTGCCAGCAGTCAGACAGGGGGCAGGGGCAATCAGCCCCAGCATTTT
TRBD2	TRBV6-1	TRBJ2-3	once	CASSSGGRVADTQYF	TGTGCCAGCAGTTCTGGCGGGAGAGTTGCAGATACGCAGTATTTT
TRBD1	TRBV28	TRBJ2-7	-	CASSSTGGMKYF	TGTGCCAGCAGTTCAACAGGGGGTATGAAGTACTTC
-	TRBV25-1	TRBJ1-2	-	CASSDRGQVGYTF	TGTGCCAGCAGTGATCGGGGGCAGGTTGGCTACACCTTC
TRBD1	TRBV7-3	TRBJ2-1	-	CASSLDRGNEQFF	TGTGCCAGCAGCTTAGACAGGGGGAATGAGCAGTTCTTC
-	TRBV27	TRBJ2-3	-	CASSLRAGTSTDTQYF	TGTGCCAGCAGTTTACGGGCAGGAACAAGCACAGATACGCAGTATTTT
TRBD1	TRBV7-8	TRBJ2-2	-	CASQAGTATGELFF	TGTGCCAGTCAAGCCGGGACAGCGACCGGGGAGCTGTTTTTT
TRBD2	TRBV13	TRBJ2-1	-	CASSFTGTSGSNEQFF	TGTGCCAGCAGCTTCACCGGGACTAGCGGGAGCAATGAGCAGTTCTTC
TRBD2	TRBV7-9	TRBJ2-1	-	CASSWTRENEQFF	TGTGCCAGCAGCTGGACTAGGGAGAATGAGCAGTTCTTC
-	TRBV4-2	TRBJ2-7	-	CASSQDTGGASYEQYF	TGTGCCAGCAGCCAAGATACAGGGGGGGCATCCTACGAGCAGTACTTC
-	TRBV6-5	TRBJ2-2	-	CASSKGFNTGELFF	TGTGCCAGCAGTAAGGGGTTCAACACCGGGGAGCTGTTTTTT
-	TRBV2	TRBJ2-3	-	CASSVVGGVPDTQYF	TGTGCCAGCAGTGTTGTGGGTGGGGTCCCAGATACGCAGTATTTT
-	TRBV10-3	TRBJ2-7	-	CAINPRTPYAEQYF	TGTGCCATCAACCCCCGGACCCCCTACGCTGAGCAGTACTTC
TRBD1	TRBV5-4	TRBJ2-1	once	CASRPSGQGYNEQFF	TGTGCCAGCAGGCCTTCGGGACAGGGTTACAATGAGCAGTTCTTC
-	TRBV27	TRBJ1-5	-	CASSARTVTGNQPQHF	TGTGCCAGCAGTGCGAGGACAGTCACGGGCAATCAGCCCCAGCATTTT
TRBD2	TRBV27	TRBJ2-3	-	CASSLRRLAGAPDTQYF	TGTGCCAGCAGTTTAAGACGACTAGCGGGAGCTCCAGATACGCAGTATTTT
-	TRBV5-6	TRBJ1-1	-	CASSYWGWNTEAFF	TGTGCCAGCAGCTATTGGGGTTGGAACACTGAAGCTTTCTTT
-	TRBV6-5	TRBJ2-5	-	CASSYIGGRETQYF	TGTGCCAGCAGTTATATTGGGGGCAGAGAGACCCAGTACTTC
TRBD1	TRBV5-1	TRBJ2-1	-	CATKQGSTNNEQFF	TGCGCCACCAAACAGGGGTCAACGAACAATGAGCAGTTCTTC
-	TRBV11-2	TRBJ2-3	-	CASSLVGPINTQYF	TGTGCCAGCAGCTTAGTTGGTCCAATTAATACGCAGTATTTT
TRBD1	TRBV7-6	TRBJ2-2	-	CASSRGQGGTGELFF	TGTGCCAGCAGCAGAGGACAGGGCGGCACCGGGGAGCTGTTTTTT
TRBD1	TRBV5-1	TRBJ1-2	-	CASSFTGGNYGYTF	TGCGCCAGCAGCTTTACAGGGGGCAACTATGGCTACACCTTC
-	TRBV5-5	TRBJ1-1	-	CASSLYAGMNTEAFF	TGTGCCAGCAGCTTGTATGCAGGAATGAACACTGAAGCTTTCTTT
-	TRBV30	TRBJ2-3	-	CAWSVGSAGITDTQCF	TGTGCCTGGAGTGTAGGGTCGGCGGGGATCACAGATACGCAGTGTTTT
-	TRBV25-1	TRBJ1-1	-	CASSFQAGTEAFF	TGTGCCAGCAGTTTTCAGGCAGGTACTGAAGCTTTCTTT
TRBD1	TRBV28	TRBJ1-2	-	CASSTGQGGGYTF	TGTGCCAGCAGTACCGGACAGGGCGGTGGCTACACCTTC
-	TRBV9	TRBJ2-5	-	CASSAQDGIETQYF	TGTGCCAGCAGCGCCCAAGACGGGATAGAGACCCAGTACTTC
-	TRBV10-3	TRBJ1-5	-	CAISESLGNNQPQHF	TGTGCCATCAGTGAGTCTCTAGGGAACAATCAGCCCCAGCATTTT
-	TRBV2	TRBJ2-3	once	CASSVDRYSDTQYF	TGTGCCAGCAGTGTTGACAGATACTCAGATACGCAGTATTTT
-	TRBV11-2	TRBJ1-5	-	CASPDASNQPQHF	TGTGCCAGCCCTGACGCAAGCAATCAGCCCCAGCATTTT
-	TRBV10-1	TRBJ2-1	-	CASSEGDTYNEQFF	TGCGCCAGCAGTGAAGGGGATACCTACAATGAGCAGTTCTTC
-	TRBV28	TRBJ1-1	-	CASIKLLRGDHTEAFF	TGTGCCAGCATCAAATTACTTAGGGGAGACCACACTGAAGCTTTCTTT
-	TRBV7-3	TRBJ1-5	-	CASSLTGGDQPQHF	TGTGCCAGCAGCTTAACGGGAGGGGATCAGCCCCAGCATTTT
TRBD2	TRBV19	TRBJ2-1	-	CASSMPLAGGVEQFF	TGTGCCAGTAGTATGCCACTAGCGGGAGGGGTTGAGCAGTTCTTC
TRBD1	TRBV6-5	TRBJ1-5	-	CASSYSQGAQPQHF	TGTGCCAGCAGTTACTCCCAGGGGGCTCAGCCCCAGCATTTT
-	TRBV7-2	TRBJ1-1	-	CASSSIGGEAFF	TGTGCCAGCAGCTCCATTGGTGGTGAAGCTTTCTTT
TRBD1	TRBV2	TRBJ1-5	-	CASRSGTGGNQPQHF	TGTGCCAGCAGATCCGGGACAGGGGGCAATCAGCCCCAGCATTTT
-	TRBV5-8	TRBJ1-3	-	CASSLNLFSGNTIYF	TGTGCCAGCAGCTTGAATCTCTTCTCTGGAAACACCATATATTTT
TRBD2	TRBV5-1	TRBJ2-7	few	CASSLEVAGEVQYF	TGCGCCAGCAGCTTGGAAGTAGCGGGAGAGGTGCAGTACTTC
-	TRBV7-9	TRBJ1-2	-	CASREQQARVYTF	TGTGCCAGCAGAGAGCAGCAGGCGAGAGTCTACACCTTC
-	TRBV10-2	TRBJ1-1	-	CASREWGAEAFF	TGCGCCAGCAGGGAATGGGGGGCTGAAGCTTTCTTT
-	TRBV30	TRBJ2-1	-	CAWSQTGTQGYNEQFF	TGTGCCTGGAGTCAAACCGGGACTCAGGGATACAATGAGCAGTTCTTC
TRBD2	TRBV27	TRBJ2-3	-	CASSRDYRGASTDTQYF	TGTGCCAGCAGTCGGGACTATCGAGGGGCTAGCACAGATACGCAGTATTTT
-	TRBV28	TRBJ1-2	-	CASWASVFDGYTF	TGTGCCAGCTGGGCTTCGGTTTTTGATGGCTACACCTTC
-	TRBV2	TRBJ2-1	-	CASKDTYNEQFF	TGTGCCAGCAAAGACACATACAATGAGCAGTTCTTC
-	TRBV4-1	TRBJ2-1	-	CASSQDASGPTYNEQFF	TGCGCCAGCAGCCAAGATGCAAGCGGACCGACCTACAATGAGCAGTTCTTC
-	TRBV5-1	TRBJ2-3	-	CASSLAGQGTDTQYF	TGCGCCAGCAGCTTGGCCGGGCAGGGGACAGATACGCAGTATTTT
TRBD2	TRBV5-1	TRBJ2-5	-	CASSLGQREGEETQYF	TGCGCCAGCAGCTTGGGCCAGCGGGAGGGGGAAGAGACCCAGTACTTC